This T cell receptor beta chain derives from a study of T cells in Graves' hyperthyroidism and ophthalmopathy. RNA transcripts served as the template for amplifying TCR beta CDR3 regions. Primed by the HTBI set, a first-round RT-PCR was run on the TCR CDR3. TCRdb reprocessed the multiplex PCR reads with MiXCR, giving one entry per CDR3 protein. This table has 380,000 or so distinct CDR3 sequences, about a fifth appearing once. This clonotype was observed at least ten times. J was trimmed by 6 bases and V by 6 bases; bases with no gene match: 12. This CDR3 has 15 residues. Looked up from germline, CDR1 is ENHRY and CDR2 is SYGVKD.

Sequencing was performed on blood. The genes are TRBV10-3 and TRBJ2-7; 9 bases agree with TRBD1. The TCR comes from a woman under 30 with Graves' hyperthyroidism. CDR3 loop: CAISDRDRATSEQYF. Written as DNA, the CDR3 is TGTGCCATCAGCGACCGGGACAGGGCAACGTCCGAGCAGTACTTC.